This TCR beta chain was obtained from a study of blood T cells in healthy people across ages (dated by TCRdb to 2013 to 2016). A note on the overall study: In model experiments, template switching captured about one uniquely barcoded TCR beta cDNA molecule for every two T cells. Age-related changes in TCR beta repertoire diversity were measured in the study by deep sequencing normalized with unique cDNA molecular identifiers. The donors were split into four age groups: young (average 16 years), middle-aged (roughly 42), aged (roughly 60) and long-lived (over 75). To avoid experimental bias, donors of different ages were spread randomly across the sequencing lanes. Two additional independent replicas of 1 million unique cDNA reads from the same blood draw were analyzed for two donors (one aged 18 to 29 and one aged 80 or older). What the research found in general, with its limitations: There was a strong correlation between observed TCR beta diversity and the percentage of naive T cells measured by flow cytometry. Because the CMV infection status of the donors was unknown, age-related changes in expanded clonotypes may potentially have been confounded. Compared with the aged group, the long-lived group had more naive CD4+ T cells, fewer expanded clones and increased TCR diversity, a pattern suggesting age selection. Since profiling was done on bulk unsorted PBMCs, naive and antigen-experienced compartments could not be conclusively compared. As age increased, observed TCR beta diversity per million T cells dropped in a roughly linear way, and a significant reduction was already evident by age around 41. Estimates of total diversity based on one million sequenced T cells were regarded as lower bounds and as underestimates.

Libraries were prepared through 5' RACE. The listed sequencing device is Illumina HiSeq 2500. A second roughly 6 to 12 cycle PCR used a sample-barcoded 5' primer and a J-beta primer mix. A template-switch 5' adaptor carrying 12 random nucleotides introduced a unique molecular identifier onto each TCR beta cDNA molecule. Each sample yielded at least 2.5 million CDR3-containing paired-end reads. First-strand cDNA synthesis was performed from all RNA using the Mint cDNA synthesis kit, with priming by a TRBC-specific oligonucleotide. Following uracil-DNA glycosylase treatment, all cDNA underwent a first 18-cycle PCR with the universal primers M1SS and BC2_uni_R. In the original analysis: Each sample was normalized by randomly selecting 1 million high-quality reads, each carrying a distinct molecular identifier. Instead of being binned into consensus sequences, reads with shared molecular identifiers were discarded. CDR3 identification, clonotype clustering and error correction used MiTCR with a Q25 quality threshold and the strictest error-elimination algorithm. Lower-bound total TCR beta diversity was estimated with a nonparametric unseen species model using Euler transformation. TCRdb redid the processing of the public reads, applying fastp at Q25 and MiXCR, and retained in-frame beta chains. Every CDR3 protein is listed once, alongside the most common genes and DNA of its rows. TCRdb assigned the V and J calls; the authors' analysis was not used. Within this sample are about 1.6 million distinct CDR3 sequences, with around 35% of them counted one time only. Clones ranked in the top ten supply approximately 10% of the sample.

Germline trimming: 3 bases from V, 5 bases from J; junction bases outside gene matches: 10. Including cysteine and phenylalanine, the CDR3 has 17 amino acids. The CDR3 DNA has 51 bases and is translated from base 1. Based on the germline V gene, the CDR1 and CDR2 sequences are MNHEY and SVGAGI. Systemically healthy Caucasian individuals from Russia, some 36 in total and aged 6 to 90 years, were included as donors. Each donor gave ten milliliters of peripheral blood, collected into EDTA-treated Vacutainer tubes. PBMCs were isolated by Ficoll-Paque density-gradient centrifugation, with at least 7 million obtained per sample. Total RNA was extracted from PBMCs with Trizol reagent, with at least 6 micrograms obtained per sample. The percentages of naive CD45RAhigh/CD27high T cells were determined by flow cytometry on a PBMC aliquot from every donor. A note on this clonotype: The clone's antigen remains unknown. No much larger clone is present one base from it, and per-base qualities are unavailable.

The chain employs TRBV6-5 and TRBJ2-5, with 12 junctional bases fitting TRBD1. The clonotype originates from a woman aged 25-40 years in good health. What was sequenced was blood. The CDR3 region: CASSYFPPGQGAETQYF. The nucleotide sequence reads TGTGCCAGCAGTTATTTCCCTCCGGGACAGGGGGCCGAGACCCAGTACTTC.